This T cell receptor beta chain came from a study of shared clonotypes between healthy human individuals. A deep-level run was used for the assay. In the original analysis: There were no quality scores in the junction-only immunoSEQ sequences, so filtering differed. This table comes from immunoSEQ multiplex PCR, and its TCRdb copy is limited to in-frame clones, with some not included. V, J and clone size were drawn from that table, and D and trimming were deduced from the DNA. The sample comprises around 350,000 clones, 70% to 75% of which are singletons, and 10% rests with the top ten. V lost 1 base to trimming and J lost 1 base, with 4 bases between them. Germline V gene lookup returns CDR1 KGHSH and CDR2 LQKENI. The CDR3 totals 14 residues. On this clone: The same CDR3 can be traced to other DNA sequences in this sample.

The chain combines TRBV18 with TRBJ1-4; D uncertain. Sequences were obtained from memory CD4+ T cells sorted from blood. Subset meaning: CD45RA-negative fraction. This TCR was sampled from a man between 25 and 39 years old in good health. The CDR3 loop is CASSPRGTNEKLFF. In nucleotides, the CDR3 is TGTGCCAGCTCACCACGGGGAACTAATGAAAAACTGTTTTTT.